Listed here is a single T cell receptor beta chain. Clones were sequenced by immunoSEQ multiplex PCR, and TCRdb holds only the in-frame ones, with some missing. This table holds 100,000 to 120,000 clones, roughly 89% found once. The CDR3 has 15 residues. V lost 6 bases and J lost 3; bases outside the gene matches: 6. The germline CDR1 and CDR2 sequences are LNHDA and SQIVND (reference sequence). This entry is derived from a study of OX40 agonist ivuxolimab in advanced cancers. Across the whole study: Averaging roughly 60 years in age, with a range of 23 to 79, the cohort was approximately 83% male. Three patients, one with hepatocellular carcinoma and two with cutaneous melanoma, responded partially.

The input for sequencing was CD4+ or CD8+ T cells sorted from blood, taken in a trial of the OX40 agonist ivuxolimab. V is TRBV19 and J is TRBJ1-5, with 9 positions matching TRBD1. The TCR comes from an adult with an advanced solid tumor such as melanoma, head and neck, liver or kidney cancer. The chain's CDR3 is CASSPGTGHNQPQHF. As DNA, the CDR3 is TGTGCCAGTAGCCCCGGGACAGGGCACAATCAGCCCCAGCATTTT.